This entry lists 20 T cell receptor beta chains sequenced from one sample in a study of shared clonotypes between healthy human individuals. Assay used: immunoSEQ multiplex PCR; TCRdb lists only in-frame clones, some missing. The profile shows some 380,000 clones, around 96% of them singletons. Sequencing used memory CD8+ T cells sorted from blood. Subset defined: CD45RO+ cells pooled with CCR7-negative TemRA cells. These receptors came from a man aged 25-45 years in good health.

The rearrangement joins TRBV6-5 to TRBJ2-7, with D perhaps matching TRBD1 (5 bases). This CDR3 region has 15 residues. Germline values: CDR1 MNHEY, CDR2 SVGAGI. V lost 2 bases and J lost 4, with 15 bases in between. CDR3 region: CASSYRGQNPYEQYF. CDR3 nucleotides: TGTGCCAGCAGTTACCGCGGACAAAACCCTTACGAGCAGTACTTC.

The V gene is TRBV6-1, the J gene TRBJ2-3, with 7 bases aligning to TRBD2. Germline V gene lookup returns CDR1 MNHNS and CDR2 SASEGT. This CDR3 has 12 residues. Trimming cost V 3 bases and J 10 bases; bases outside gene matches: 4. CDR3 amino acids: CASSETSTAQYF. CDR3 DNA: TGTGCCAGCAGTGAGACTAGCACTGCGCAGTATTTT.

V is TRBV28 and J is TRBJ2-7; D gene ambiguous. The CDR3 is made up of 12 amino acids. V gave up 5 bases and J gave up 7 bases, with 12 bases separating them. CDR1 is MDHEN and CDR2 is SYDVKM in the germline V gene. The CDR3 loop is CASSPFLGEQYF. The CDR3 DNA reads as TGTGCCAGCAGTCCCTTTTTGGGGGAGCAGTACTTC.

This chain uses TRBV5-8 with TRBJ1-3; D is unresolved. V was clipped by 2 bases and J by 3 bases, with 15 bases between them. The CDR3 is made up of 16 amino acids. CDR1 and CDR2 from the germline V gene are SGHTS and YDEGEE. CDR3 in DNA: TGTGCCAGCAGCTTCGGTAGCCTGGTTAATGGAAACACCATATATTTT. It encodes CASSFGSLVNGNTIYF.

This chain links TRBV19 with TRBJ1-5; D gene unclear. Germline V gives CDR1 LNHDA, CDR2 SQIVND (reference sequence). V was shortened by 0 bases and J by 1 base, with 7 bases between the two germline ends. The length of the CDR3 is 15 residues. DNA of the CDR3: TGTGCCAGTAGTATAGAGGGGTGGAGCAATCAGCCCCAGCATTTT. This encodes CASSIEGWSNQPQHF.

As concerns this clone: This sample also contains other DNA sequences that code for the same CDR3. The genes are TRBV9 and TRBJ1-2, with D unclear. CDR1 is SGDLS and CDR2 is YYNGEE in the germline V gene. The CDR3 has 11 residues. The ends were cut back, 3 bases at V and 4 bases at J, with 4 bases in the middle. This chain's CDR3 is CASSAGYGYTF. For the CDR3, the DNA is TGTGCCAGCAGCGCTGGCTATGGCTACACCTTC.

CDR3 sequence reads: CASSLTSGTYEQYF. The CDR3 nucleotides are TGTGCCAGCAGCTTGACTAGCGGGACCTACGAGCAGTACTTC. The genes are TRBV5-8 and TRBJ2-7; TRBD2 matches 10 bases. The CDR3 is 14 amino acids. Germline CDR1 is SGHTS and CDR2 is YDEGEE. The J segment lost 2 bases and the V segment lost 1 base, leaving 0 bases of the junction unmatched.

The CDR3 bases are TGTGCCAGCAGCGAAAGCGGGAGGTACCCACGGGAGACCCAGTACTTC. The encoded protein is CASSESGRYPRETQYF. The rearrangement uses TRBV7-9 and TRBJ2-5; TRBD2 matches 9 bases. The CDR3 spans 16 residues. Per the germline V gene, CDR1 is SEHNR and CDR2 is FQNEAQ (reference sequence). Trimming at V came to 5 bases and at J to 5 bases, leaving 12 bases not matched to a gene.

The gene calls are TRBV28 and TRBJ1-1; no clear D. The germline V gene encodes CDR1 MDHEN and CDR2 SYDVKM. There are 13 residues in the CDR3. The V gene lost 8 bases and the J gene lost 2 bases, with 12 bases spanning the gap. CDR3 sequence: CASLASPNTEAFF. Here the CDR3 DNA reads TGTGCCAGCCTAGCCAGTCCAAACACTGAAGCTTTCTTT.

V and J are TRBV19 and TRBJ2-5; D unclear. Trimming removed 9 bases from V and 4 bases from J, with 9 bases in between. In germline, CDR1 is LNHDA, CDR2 SQIVND (reference sequence). The CDR3 consists of 11 residues. The DNA for the CDR3 is TGTGCCAGGCCCAAGCTAGAGACCCAGTACTTC. Translation gives CARPKLETQYF.

V is TRBV28 and J is TRBJ1-5; D may be TRBD1 (6 bases). Trimming pared 4 bases from V and 3 bases from J, leaving 7 bases between. Looked up from germline, CDR1 is MDHEN and CDR2 is SYDVKM. The CDR3 consists of 13 residues. The CDR3 nucleotides are TGTGCCAGCAGTTGGGGGCTCAATCAGCCCCAGCATTTT. It encodes CASSWGLNQPQHF.

Comment on this clone: The same CDR3 arises from other DNA sequences in this sample as well. The genes are TRBV4-1 and TRBJ2-3; D remains ambiguous. Germline CDR1 reads MGHRA; CDR2 reads YSYEKL. Deletions cut 0 bases from V and 4 bases from J, with 8 bases between. The CDR3 is 14 residues long. This chain's CDR3 is CASSQDRGADTQYF. CDR3 DNA: TGCGCCAGCAGCCAAGATCGTGGGGCAGATACGCAGTATTTT.

CDR3 coding DNA: TGTGCCAGCAGCCAAGCGGCGGAGAGCTCCTACGAGCAGTACTTC. Its translation is CASSQAAESSYEQYF. The chain combines TRBV4-2 with TRBJ2-7; the D is unclear. V dropped 1 base and J dropped 0 bases, with 10 bases sitting between them. The CDR3 totals 15 residues. Germline V gives CDR1 LGHNA, CDR2 YNFKEQ.

This clone showed up just once. The same CDR3 can be traced to other DNA sequences in this sample. This sequence joins TRBV2 and TRBJ1-1, with a possible D match to TRBD1 (5 bases). With 7 bases removed from V and 0 bases from J, the gap between germline ends came to 9 bases. Germline V gene lookup returns CDR1 SNHLY and CDR2 FYNNEI. The CDR3 is made up of 13 amino acids. CDR3 nucleotide sequence: TGTGCCAGCAAGGGGACCTTGAACACTGAAGCTTTCTTT. Translation gives CASKGTLNTEAFF.

The V and J genes are TRBV7-6 and TRBJ2-1; 10 nucleotides agree with TRBD1. The CDR3 has 15 amino acids. V dropped 2 bases and J dropped 4; count of bases not matched to a gene: 2. In germline, CDR1 is SGHVS, CDR2 FNYEAQ. CDR3 sequence reads: CASSLKDRGYNEQFF. The CDR3 nucleotides are TGTGCCAGCAGCTTAAAGGACAGGGGGTACAATGAGCAGTTCTTC. Full variable domain (rest looked up from reference TRBV7-6 and TRBJ2-1): GAGVSQSPRYKVTKRGQDVALRCDPISGHVSLYWYRQALGQGPEFLTYFNYEAQQDKSGLPNDRFSAERPEGSISTLTIQRTEQRDSAMYRCASSLKDRGYNEQFFGPGTRLTVL.

CDR3 residues: CASSPLSSYEQYF. The CDR3 nucleotides are TGCGCCAGCAGTCCCTTGAGCTCCTACGAGCAGTACTTC. The chain carries TRBV10-1 and TRBJ2-7; D unclear. The CDR3 consists of 13 residues. CDR1 and CDR2 from the germline V gene are WNHNN and SYGVQD (reference sequence). The V and J ends lost 5 bases and 0 bases respectively, with 8 bases between them.

This sequence joins TRBV5-1 and TRBJ2-5, with unresolved D. Trimming stripped 4 bases from V and 1 base from J, with 2 bases between. Germline assignment: CDR1 SGHRS and CDR2 YFSETQ. The CDR3 has 11 amino acids. CDR3 residues: CASSTQETQYF. The CDR3 nucleotides read TGCGCCAGCAGCACCCAAGAGACCCAGTACTTC.

The rearrangement joins TRBV28 to TRBJ2-7, with D uncertain. This CDR3 comprises 14 residues. Per germline, CDR1 MDHEN and CDR2 SYDVKM. Trimming removed 2 bases from V and 5 bases from J, with 13 bases in between. The CDR3 DNA is TGTGCCAGCAGTTTACCCTCACTCCAAAACGAGCAGTACTTC. The encoded protein is CASSLPSLQNEQYF.

This rearrangement joins TRBV5-1 to TRBJ2-2, with 7 bases aligning to TRBD2. The germline V gene encodes CDR1 SGHRS and CDR2 YFSETQ. This CDR3 contains 14 residues. V gave up 4 bases and J gave up 3 bases; unmatched junction bases: 3. CDR3 sequence (DNA): TGCGCCAGCAGCGGGAGGGGCGACACCGGGGAGCTGTTTTTT. Translated, it gives CASSGRGDTGELFF. The full variable domain, completed using reference TRBV5-1 and TRBJ2-2, is KAGVTQTPRYLIKTRGQQVTLSCSPISGHRSVSWYQQTPGQGLQFLFEYFSETQRNKGNFPGRFSGRQFSNSRSEMNVSTLELGDSALYLCASSGRGDTGELFFGEGSRLTVL.

The chain employs TRBV30 and TRBJ2-7, with TRBD2 as a possible D gene (6 bases). This CDR3 has 15 residues. Germline V CDR1 and CDR2: GTSNPN, SVGIG (reference sequence). The ends were cut back, 8 bases at V and 3 bases at J, with 23 bases in the middle. The CDR3 is CARASTAGRYYEQYF. In DNA form, the CDR3 reads TGTGCCCGGGCCTCTACAGCGGGCAGGTACTACGAGCAGTACTTC.